This T cell receptor beta chain is from a study of radiation and T cells in renal cell carcinoma. The assay was immunoSEQ multiplex PCR, and TCRdb's table has in-frame clones only and misses some. The sample lists around 100,000 clones, approximately 82% seen once, with less than 7.5% in the top ten. This CDR3 spans 16 amino acids. Per germline, CDR1 SGHRS and CDR2 YFSETQ. V shed 1 base, J shed 6 bases, and the junction held 10 bases outside the gene matches. The time point was: blood 4 weeks post-SBRT, at nephrectomy. The treatment was: 15 Gy SBRT to primary tumor, nephrectomy 4 weeks later. Serial blood draws occurred at baseline and 2 and 4 weeks post-SBRT.

The source was blood, collected from a patient whose treatment included radiotherapy and nephrectomy. V is TRBV5-1 and J is TRBJ2-7; 10 bases align to TRBD2. The TCR sequence derives from a man aged 55 to 70 with renal cell carcinoma. CDR3 amino acids: CASSLLGLAGDGEQYF. CDR3 bases: TGCGCCAGCAGCTTGTTAGGGCTAGCGGGAGATGGCGAGCAGTACTTC.